This T cell receptor (beta chain) was profiled in a study of blood T cell repertoires in COVID-19. For the study at large: The United States, Italy and Spain supplied acute and convalescent COVID-19 samples.

Those enrolled, adults aged 18 to 89 years, came from about two dozen US areas. Per the original methods: From reference gene primer amplification, estimates of nucleated cell counts were derived. Generated by immunoSEQ multiplex PCR, the TCRdb table keeps only in-frame clones and is missing some. For V, J and clone size, that table is used; D and trimming come from the DNA. Among 170,000 or so clones listed, roughly nine tenths were seen once. V lost 1 base, J lost 8 bases, and 12 bases stayed unmatched. Per the germline V gene, CDR1 is LGHDT and CDR2 is YNNKEL (reference sequence). The length of the CDR3 is 16 residues.

The clonotype was recovered from a woman between 45 and 65 years old who had recovered from COVID-19. Sequenced material: PBMCs or T cells enriched from blood (not recorded which). V and J are TRBV3-1 (or the pseudogene TRBV3-2) and TRBJ2-3, with 7 bases matching TRBD2. CDR3 amino acids: CASSQVGASGHGTQYF. The CDR3 DNA reads TGTGCCAGCAGCCAAGTCGGGGCTAGCGGACACGGTACGCAGTATTTT.